The T cell receptor beta chain described here comes from a study of CD8 T cells in ankylosing spondylitis. Whole-study results and caveats: Made up of fewer than ten highly homologous variants, a TCR beta motif appeared characteristic of ankylosing spondylitis blood. Disease-linked clones, CD8+, were relatively rare in peripheral blood. Several of the motif variants were reported before in synovial fluid and blood from reactive arthritis. The study looked at matched synovial fluid samples from ankylosing spondylitis patients. Disease-linked clones were reported to be significantly enriched there.

Quantitative molecular-barcoded 5'-RACE generated the TCR beta libraries. From the 5' RACE reads, TCRdb called clonotypes with MiXCR, one entry per CDR3 protein. The sample includes about 750,000 distinct CDR3 sequences, 15% to 20% of them seen just once. The ends were cut back, 2 bases at V and 0 bases at J, with 17 bases in the middle. This CDR3 has 18 residues. This clonotype has just a few counts. Its matching antigen is unknown. The source of this sequence is a male donor with ankylosing spondylitis. The sample taken for sequencing was blood, either unsorted or a sorted T cell fraction (not recorded which). The chain has TRBV12-3 or TRBV12-4 and TRBJ1-3; D perhaps matches TRBD1 (6 bases). CDR3 loop: CASSLILRGGLSGNTIYF. The CDR3 coding sequence is TGTGCCAGCAGTTTAATTCTGAGAGGGGGGCTCTCTGGAAACACCATATATTTT.